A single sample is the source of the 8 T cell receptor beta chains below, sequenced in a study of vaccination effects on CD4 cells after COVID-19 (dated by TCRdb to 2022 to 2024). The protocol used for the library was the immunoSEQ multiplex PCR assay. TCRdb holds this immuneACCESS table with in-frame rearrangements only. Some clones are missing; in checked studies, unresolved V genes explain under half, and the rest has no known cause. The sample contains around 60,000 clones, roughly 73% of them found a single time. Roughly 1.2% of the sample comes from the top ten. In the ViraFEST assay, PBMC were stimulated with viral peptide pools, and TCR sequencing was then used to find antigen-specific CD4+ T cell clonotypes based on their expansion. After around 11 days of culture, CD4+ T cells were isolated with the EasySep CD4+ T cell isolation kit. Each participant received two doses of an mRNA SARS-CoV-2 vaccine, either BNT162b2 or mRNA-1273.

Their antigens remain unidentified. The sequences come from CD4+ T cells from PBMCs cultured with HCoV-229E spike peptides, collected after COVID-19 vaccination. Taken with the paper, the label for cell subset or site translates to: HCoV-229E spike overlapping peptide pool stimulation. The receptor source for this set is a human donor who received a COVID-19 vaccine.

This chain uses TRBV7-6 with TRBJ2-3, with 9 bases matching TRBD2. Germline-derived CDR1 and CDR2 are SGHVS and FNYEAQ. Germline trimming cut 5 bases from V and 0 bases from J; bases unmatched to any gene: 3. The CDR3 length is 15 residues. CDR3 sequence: CASSPSGVSTDTQYF. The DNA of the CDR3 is TGTGCCAGCAGCCCTAGCGGGGTGAGCACAGATACGCAGTATTTT.

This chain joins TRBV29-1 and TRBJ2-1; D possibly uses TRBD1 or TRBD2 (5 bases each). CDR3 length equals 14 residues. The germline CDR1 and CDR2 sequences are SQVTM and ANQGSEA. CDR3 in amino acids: CSSTPGPHYNEQFF. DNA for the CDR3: TGCAGTTCAACACCGGGACCCCACTACAATGAGCAGTTCTTC.

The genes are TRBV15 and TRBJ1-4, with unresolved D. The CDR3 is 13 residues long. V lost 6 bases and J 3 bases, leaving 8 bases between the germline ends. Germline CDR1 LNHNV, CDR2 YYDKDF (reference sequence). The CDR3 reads CATSADANEKLFF. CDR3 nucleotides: TGTGCCACCAGTGCCGATGCTAATGAAAAACTGTTTTTT.

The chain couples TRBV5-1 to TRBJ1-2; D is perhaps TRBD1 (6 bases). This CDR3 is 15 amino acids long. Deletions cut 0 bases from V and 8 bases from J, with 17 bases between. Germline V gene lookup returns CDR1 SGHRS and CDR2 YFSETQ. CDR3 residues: CASSLGGQVVFGYTF. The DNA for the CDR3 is TGCGCCAGCAGCTTGGGGGGACAAGTCGTCTTCGGCTACACCTTC.

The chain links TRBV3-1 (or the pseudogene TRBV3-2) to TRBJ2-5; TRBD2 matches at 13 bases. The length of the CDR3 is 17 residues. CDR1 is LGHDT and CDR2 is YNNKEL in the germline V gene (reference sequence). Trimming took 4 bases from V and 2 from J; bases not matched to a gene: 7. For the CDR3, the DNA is TGTGCCAGCAGCCCAAGGACTAGCGGGGGACAACAAGAGACCCAGTACTTC. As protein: CASSPRTSGGQQETQYF.

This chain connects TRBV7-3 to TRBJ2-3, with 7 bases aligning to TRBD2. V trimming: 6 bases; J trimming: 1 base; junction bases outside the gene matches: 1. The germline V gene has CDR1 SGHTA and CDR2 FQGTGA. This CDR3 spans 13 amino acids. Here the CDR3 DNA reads TGTGCCAGCAGTGGGGGGGGCACAGATACGCAGTATTTT. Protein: CASSGGGTDTQYF.

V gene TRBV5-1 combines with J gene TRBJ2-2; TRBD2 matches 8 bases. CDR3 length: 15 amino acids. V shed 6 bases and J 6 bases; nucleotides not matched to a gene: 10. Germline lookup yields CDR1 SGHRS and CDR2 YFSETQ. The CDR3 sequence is CASTPLAGGSGELFF. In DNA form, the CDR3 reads TGCGCCAGCACACCCCTGGCGGGGGGCTCCGGGGAGCTGTTTTTT.

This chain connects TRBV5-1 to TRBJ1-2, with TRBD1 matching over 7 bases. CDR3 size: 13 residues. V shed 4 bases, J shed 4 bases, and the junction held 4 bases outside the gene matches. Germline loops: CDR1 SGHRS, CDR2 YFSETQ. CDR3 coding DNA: TGCGCCAGCAGCCCGGGACAGAGCTATGGCTACACCTTC. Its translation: CASSPGQSYGYTF.